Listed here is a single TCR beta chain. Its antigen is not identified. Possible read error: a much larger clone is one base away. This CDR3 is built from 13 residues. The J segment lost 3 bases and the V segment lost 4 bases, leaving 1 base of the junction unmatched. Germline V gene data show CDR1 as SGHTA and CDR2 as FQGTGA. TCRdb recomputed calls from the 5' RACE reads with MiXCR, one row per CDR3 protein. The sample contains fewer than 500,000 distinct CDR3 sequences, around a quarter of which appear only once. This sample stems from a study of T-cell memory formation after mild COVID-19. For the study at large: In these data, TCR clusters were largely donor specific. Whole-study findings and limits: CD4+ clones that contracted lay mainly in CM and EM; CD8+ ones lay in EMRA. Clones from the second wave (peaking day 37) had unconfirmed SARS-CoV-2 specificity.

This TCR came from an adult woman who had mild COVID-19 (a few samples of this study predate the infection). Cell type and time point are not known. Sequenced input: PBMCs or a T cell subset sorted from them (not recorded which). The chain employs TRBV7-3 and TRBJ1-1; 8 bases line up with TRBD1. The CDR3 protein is CASSWGQDTEAFF. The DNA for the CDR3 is TGTGCCAGCAGCTGGGGACAGGACACTGAAGCTTTCTTT.